The 27 T cell receptor beta chains in this list originate from one sample, sequenced in a study of blood T cells in healthy people across ages. A J-beta primer mix and a sample-barcoded 5' primer were used in a second PCR of about 6 to 12 cycles. TCRdb fed the 5' RACE reads into MiXCR, producing one record per CDR3 protein. The data hold about 1.1 million distinct CDR3 sequences, with less than 45% observed a single time. The source material was blood. All receptors derive from a man between 18 and 35 years old in good health.

The rearrangement links TRBV12-3 or TRBV12-4 to TRBJ1-2; D ambiguous. V was trimmed by 4 bases and J by 8 bases, leaving 14 bases between them. The CDR3 sequence is 13 residues long. Here the CDR3 DNA reads TGTGCCAGCAGTTCCTCAAGGACGCAAGGCTACACCTTC. Its translation is CASSSSRTQGYTF.

The chain is built from TRBV28 and TRBJ2-1; D is uncertain. This CDR3 has 14 residues. The germline V and J ends were trimmed by 3 bases and 4 bases, with 10 bases remaining between them. Germline V gene lookup returns CDR1 MDHEN and CDR2 SYDVKM. CDR3 bases: TGTGCCAGCAGTTTTTTATCACTTTACAATGAGCAGTTCTTC. Translation gives CASSFLSLYNEQFF.

This clonotype was detected a few times. This chain joins TRBV20-1 and TRBJ1-2; D is ambiguous. The CDR3 consists of 12 residues. Trimming took off 0 bases at V and 5 bases at J, with 7 bases between the two ends. The germline V gene encodes CDR1 DFQATT and CDR2 SNEGSKA (reference sequence). The CDR3 DNA sequence: TGCAGTGCTAGAGATCCCCTTTATGGCTACACCTTC. This codes for CSARDPLYGYTF.

The sample holds a few counts of this clonotype. In DNA, the CDR3 is TGCGCCAGCAGCCGAGGGGGCCATAACCAAGAGACCCAGTACTTC. Its translation: CASSRGGHNQETQYF. The chain employs TRBV5-1 and TRBJ2-5, with TRBD1 matching 7 bases. The V and J ends lost 4 bases and 0 bases, in that order; junction bases with no gene match: 6. The germline gives CDR1 SGHRS, CDR2 YFSETQ. CDR3 size: 15 residues.

This clonotype showed up just a few times. The CDR3 DNA reads TGCAGTGCTTGGTGGGAGAGGCCGGGACAGGGGGACAATGAGCAGTTCTTC. Its translation: CSAWWERPGQGDNEQFF. The V call is TRBV20-1, the J call TRBJ2-1, with 11 bases matching TRBD1. V shed 5 bases, J shed 5 bases, and the junction held 14 bases outside the gene matches. The V gene's germline CDR1 is DFQATT and CDR2 SNEGSKA (reference sequence). The CDR3 length is 17 residues.

This clonotype has only a few counts. The chain employs TRBV28 and TRBJ2-7, with D possibly TRBD1 on 6 matching bases. Germline CDR1 reads MDHEN; CDR2 reads SYDVKM. V lost 6 bases to trimming and J lost 7 bases, with 19 bases between them. This CDR3 contains 14 residues. The CDR3 is CASSLTGSRNEQYF. The CDR3 region has the DNA TGTGCCAGCAGCCTCACAGGGTCCCGCAATGAGCAGTACTTC.

This clonotype was counted only a few times. The chain is built from TRBV20-1 and TRBJ1-5, with D possibly being TRBD1 (6 bases). Germline CDR1 reads DFQATT; CDR2 reads SNEGSKA (reference sequence). This CDR3 is built from 15 residues. V was trimmed by 4 bases and J by 5 bases, leaving 18 bases between them. CDR3 in amino acids: CSATKTGTWDQPQHF. In nucleotides, the CDR3 is TGCAGTGCTACCAAGACCGGGACATGGGATCAGCCCCAGCATTTT.

The rearrangement links TRBV29-1 to TRBJ2-1; D remains ambiguous. Germline V gene lookup returns CDR1 SQVTM and CDR2 ANQGSEA. The CDR3 has 15 amino acids. V shed 6 bases and J shed 0 bases, with 15 bases lying between them. The CDR3 region is CSVDQMTSSYNEQFF. The CDR3 DNA reads as TGCAGCGTCGACCAAATGACCAGCTCCTACAATGAGCAGTTCTTC.

V gene TRBV6-6 combines with J gene TRBJ2-7, with a tentative D call TRBD1 (6 bases). The CDR3 is made up of 14 amino acids. Trimming removed 2 bases from V and 4 bases from J, with 12 bases in between. CDR1 is MNHNY, CDR2 SVGAGI, per germline (reference sequence). The CDR3 is CASSYEPQGYEQYF. DNA for the CDR3: TGTGCCAGCAGTTACGAACCTCAGGGGTACGAGCAGTACTTC.

V is TRBV29-1 and J is TRBJ2-3; D might be TRBD2 (7 bases). Trimming pared 7 bases from V and 4 bases from J, leaving 27 bases between. This CDR3 comprises 17 residues. The germline CDR1 and CDR2 sequences are SQVTM and ANQGSEA. CDR3 sequence reads: CSAVFVGRGRIADTQYF. The CDR3 DNA follows: TGCAGCGCTGTTTTCGTGGGGCGGGGGCGAATTGCAGATACGCAGTATTTT.

In regard to this clonotype: A junction end diverges from the germline sequence, so it may reflect a read error. The DNA for the CDR3 is TGTGCCAGCAGCTTAAAGGACAGTTCCTACGGGCAGTACTTC. Amino acid sequence: CASSLKDSSYGQYF. The chain is built from TRBV7-2 and TRBJ2-7; D is possibly TRBD1 (6 bases). The germline V gene encodes CDR1 SGHTA and CDR2 FQGNSA. The length of the CDR3 is 14 residues.

This clonotype was detected a few times. The CDR3 reads CASSLVLASYEQYF. The CDR3 DNA is TGTGCCAGCAGCTTAGTTCTAGCATCCTACGAGCAGTACTTC. The rearrangement links TRBV7-2 to TRBJ2-7, with D possibly TRBD2 on 5 matching bases. There are 14 residues in the CDR3. Germline-derived CDR1 and CDR2 are SGHTA and FQGNSA. Trimming cost V 1 base and J 1 base, with 8 bases left between them.

This chain connects TRBV7-2 to TRBJ2-7; TRBD1 or TRBD2 may be the D gene (5 bases each). Deletions cut 4 bases from V and 3 bases from J, with 16 bases between. This CDR3 spans 15 amino acids. Germline values: CDR1 SGHTA, CDR2 FQGNSA. The CDR3 protein is CASSSRDEERYEQYF. The CDR3 bases are TGTGCCAGCAGCTCCCGGGACGAAGAACGCTACGAGCAGTACTTC.

The chain uses TRBV3-1 and TRBJ2-1; TRBD1 agrees at 10 bases. Germline assignment: CDR1 LGHDT and CDR2 YNNKEL (reference sequence). The junction had 16 bases not matched to a gene; V was cut back by 1 base and J by 10 bases. The CDR3 is 18 residues long. The CDR3 spells CASSQGITGTGDVREQFF. CDR3 bases: TGTGCCAGCAGCCAAGGTATAACCGGGACAGGGGATGTTCGGGAGCAGTTCTTC.

For this clonotype: Being one base from a much bigger clone, this may be a read error. The CDR3 protein is CASSDTAQETQYF. The CDR3 bases are TGTGCCAGCAGTGACACAGCCCAAGAGACCCAGTACTTC. The chain combines TRBV6-2 or TRBV6-3 with TRBJ2-5; D remains ambiguous. The V end lost 5 bases, the J end lost 1 base, and 8 bases lay between the germline ends. The germline CDR1 and CDR2 sequences are MNHEY and SVGEGT. The CDR3 runs to 13 residues.

This chain connects TRBV6-6 to TRBJ1-4, with 8 bases identical to TRBD1. Germline loops: CDR1 MNHNY, CDR2 SVGAGI (reference sequence). This CDR3 contains 16 residues. Trimming cost V 2 bases and J 11 bases; bases outside gene matches: 13. The CDR3, as DNA: TGTGCCAGCAGTTACCCCCCAGGACAGGGTCCGTGGAAACTGTTTTTT. Encoded protein: CASSYPPGQGPWKLFF.

The rearrangement uses TRBV28 and TRBJ1-1, with D perhaps TRBD1 (6 bases). From germline, CDR1 is MDHEN and CDR2 SYDVKM. V lost 5 bases to trimming and J lost 7 bases, with 17 bases between them. The CDR3 runs 14 residues. This CDR3 reads CASSVHGGRGEAFF. In nucleotides, the CDR3 is TGTGCCAGCAGTGTTCACGGGGGCCGTGGTGAAGCTTTCTTT.

This sequence joins TRBV7-6 and TRBJ2-2; D not certain. The CDR3 is 13 residues long. V lost 1 base and J 3 bases, leaving 3 bases between the germline ends. Germline CDR1 reads SGHVS; CDR2 reads FNYEAQ. CDR3 loop: CASSLDYTGELFF. In DNA, the CDR3 is TGTGCCAGCAGCTTAGATTACACCGGGGAGCTGTTTTTT.

This clonotype was found a few times. Here the CDR3 DNA reads TGCAGTGCTAACATGGGGGGCGCTAACTATGGCTACACCTTC. Its protein is CSANMGGANYGYTF. The genes are TRBV20-1 and TRBJ1-2; weak D call: TRBD1 (6 bases). The CDR3 extends over 14 amino acids. The germline V gene encodes CDR1 DFQATT and CDR2 SNEGSKA (reference sequence). Trimming cost V 4 bases and J 0 bases, with 12 bases left between them.

The chain joins TRBV5-5 to TRBJ2-5; D unclear. V lost 6 bases and J 5 bases, leaving 14 bases between the germline ends. CDR1 and CDR2 (germline): SGHKS, YYEKEE (reference sequence). CDR3 length equals 13 residues. This CDR3 is CASKRRPDETQYF. The CDR3, as DNA: TGTGCCAGCAAACGACGACCGGACGAGACCCAGTACTTC.

This clonotype was recorded a few times. The chain combines TRBV12-3 or TRBV12-4 with TRBJ2-1; possible D gene TRBD2, 6 bases. V was trimmed by 6 bases and J by 3 bases, leaving 15 bases between them. The CDR3 spans 15 residues. In nucleotides, the CDR3 is TGTGCCAGCAGCCCGACCGGGACTCTCTACAATGAGCAGTTCTTC. This translates into CASSPTGTLYNEQFF.

The rearrangement joins TRBV29-1 to TRBJ2-1; 7 nucleotides align to TRBD1. Germline CDR1 is SQVTM and CDR2 is ANQGSEA. This CDR3 comprises 14 residues. Unmatched junction bases numbered 8, after V lost 3 bases and J lost 6 bases. CDR3 amino acids: CSVDGQVLGNEQFF. CDR3 nucleotides: TGCAGCGTTGACGGACAGGTCTTGGGCAATGAGCAGTTCTTC.

This chain uses TRBV6-5 with TRBJ1-2; TRBD1 is a possible D gene (5 bases). The CDR3 covers 14 residues. CDR1 and CDR2 from the germline V gene are MNHEY and SVGAGI. Trimming pared 2 bases from V and 6 bases from J, leaving 13 bases between. This CDR3 is CASSYQGGIDGYTF. CDR3 bases: TGTGCCAGCAGTTACCAGGGAGGTATCGATGGCTACACCTTC.

The rearrangement uses TRBV7-2 and TRBJ2-3; D is unresolved. Germline-derived CDR1 and CDR2 are SGHTA and FQGNSA. V was shortened by 3 bases and J by 6 bases, with 10 bases between the two germline ends. This CDR3 region has 13 residues. This CDR3 reads CASSFTIGDTQYF. CDR3 DNA: TGTGCCAGCAGCTTCACAATTGGCGATACGCAGTATTTT. Complete variable domain (other parts from reference TRBV7-2 and TRBJ2-3): GAGVSQSPSNKVTEKGKDVELRCDPISGHTALYWYRQSLGQGLEFLIYFQGNSAPDKSGLPSDRFSAERTGGSVSTLTIQRTQQEDSAVYLCASSFTIGDTQYFGPGTRLTVL.

This clonotype was detected only a few times. This chain links TRBV9 with TRBJ2-2, with no clear D. The germline V gene encodes CDR1 SGDLS and CDR2 YYNGEE. The CDR3 runs to 13 residues. Trimming removed 5 bases at V and 4 bases at J, with 9 bases between. The CDR3 loop reads CASRPSSTGELFF. As DNA, the CDR3 is TGTGCCAGCAGGCCTTCGAGCACCGGGGAGCTGTTTTTT. The whole variable domain, filled in from reference TRBV9 and TRBJ2-2, reads DSGVTQTPKHLITATGQRVTLRCSPRSGDLSVYWYQQSLDQGLQFLIQYYNGEERAKGNILERFSAQQFPDLHSELNLSSLELGDSALYFCASRPSSTGELFFGEGSRLTVL.

V and J are TRBV4-2 and TRBJ1-3; D is uncertain. CDR1 and CDR2 (germline): LGHNA, YNFKEQ. The V end lost 0 bases, the J end lost 5 bases, and 20 bases lay between the germline ends. The CDR3 totals 18 residues. The CDR3 sequence: CASSQELVKGLVRNTIYF. As DNA, the CDR3 is TGTGCCAGCAGCCAAGAACTGGTGAAGGGTTTAGTCCGAAACACCATATATTTT.

The chain joins TRBV20-1 to TRBJ1-5; 7 bases map to TRBD1. V shed 0 bases and J 8 bases; nucleotides not matched to a gene: 13. Germline V gene sequence: CDR1 DFQATT, CDR2 SNEGSKA (reference sequence). The CDR3 has 16 residues. The CDR3 reads CSARDLTGSASKPQHF. The CDR3 DNA reads TGCAGTGCTAGAGATCTGACAGGGAGCGCAAGTAAGCCCCAGCATTTT.